This TCR beta chain was sequenced in a study of T cell responses to AZD1222 COVID-19 vaccine. Study at large: Combined were second doses at about 4 or about 12 weeks. Study-level findings and limits: Nearly half of the spike-specific TCRs reportedly recognize variant regions that carry no mutations. Donors were largely white British and mainly female; clonal diversity was possibly underestimated. Regions 160-218 and 743-854 held dominance among vaccine-associated CD4 TCRs, which spanned spike.

Repertoires were generated with immunoSEQ multiplex PCR, while TCRdb's copy carries only in-frame clones and drops some. This table holds just under 95,000 clones, about 88% found once. In the case of this clone: What it binds is not known.

The sample here was peripheral blood, taken on day 0 of AZD1222 vaccination. The TCR was taken from an adult in good health.

This CDR3 reads CASSKPGTGPGYTF. The CDR3 DNA reads TGTGCCAGCAGTAAACCCGGGACAGGGCCTGGCTACACCTTC. The chain is built from TRBV28 and TRBJ1-2, with 9 bases matching TRBD1. The J segment lost 7 bases and the V segment lost 5 bases, leaving 8 bases of the junction unmatched. The CDR3 is made up of 14 amino acids. Germline V gene data show CDR1 as MDHEN and CDR2 as SYDVKM.